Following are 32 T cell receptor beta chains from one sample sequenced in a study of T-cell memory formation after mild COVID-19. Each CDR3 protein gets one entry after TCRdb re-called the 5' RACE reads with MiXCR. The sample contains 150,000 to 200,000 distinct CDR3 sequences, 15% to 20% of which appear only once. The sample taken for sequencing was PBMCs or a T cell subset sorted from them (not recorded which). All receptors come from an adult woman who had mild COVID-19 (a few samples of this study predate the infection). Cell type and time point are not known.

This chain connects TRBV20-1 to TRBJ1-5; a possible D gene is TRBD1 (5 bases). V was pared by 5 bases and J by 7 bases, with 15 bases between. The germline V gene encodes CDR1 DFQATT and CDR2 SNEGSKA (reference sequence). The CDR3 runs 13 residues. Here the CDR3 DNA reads TGCAGTGCTGGATTAGGGGTAAACCAGCCCCAGCATTTT. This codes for CSAGLGVNQPQHF.

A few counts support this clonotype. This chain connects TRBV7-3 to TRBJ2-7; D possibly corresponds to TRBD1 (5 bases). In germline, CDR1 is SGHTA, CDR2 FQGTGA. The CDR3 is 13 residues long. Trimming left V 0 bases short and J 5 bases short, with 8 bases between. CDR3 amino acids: CASSLTPRDEQYF. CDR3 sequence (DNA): TGTGCCAGCAGCTTAACGCCCAGGGACGAGCAGTACTTC.

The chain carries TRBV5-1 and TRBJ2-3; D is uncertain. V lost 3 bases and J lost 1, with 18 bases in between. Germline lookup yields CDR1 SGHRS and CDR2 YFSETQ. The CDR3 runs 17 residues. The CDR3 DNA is TGCGCCAGCAGCTCGGGTTCGGCATCCCCCCGCACAGATACGCAGTATTTT. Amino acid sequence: CASSSGSASPRTDTQYF.

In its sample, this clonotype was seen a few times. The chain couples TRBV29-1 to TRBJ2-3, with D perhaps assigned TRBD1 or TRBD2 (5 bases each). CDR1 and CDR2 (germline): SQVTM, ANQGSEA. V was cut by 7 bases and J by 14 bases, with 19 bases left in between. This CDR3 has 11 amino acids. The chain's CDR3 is CSGVGDRWPYF. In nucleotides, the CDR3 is TGCAGCGGAGTCGGGGACCGATGGCCGTATTTT.

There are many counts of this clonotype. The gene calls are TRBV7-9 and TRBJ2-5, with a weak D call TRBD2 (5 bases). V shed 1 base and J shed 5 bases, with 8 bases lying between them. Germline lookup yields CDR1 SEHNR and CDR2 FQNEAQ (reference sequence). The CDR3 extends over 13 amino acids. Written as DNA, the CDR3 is TGTGCCAGCAGCTTAGGAGGGCGCGAGACCCAGTACTTC. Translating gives CASSLGGRETQYF.

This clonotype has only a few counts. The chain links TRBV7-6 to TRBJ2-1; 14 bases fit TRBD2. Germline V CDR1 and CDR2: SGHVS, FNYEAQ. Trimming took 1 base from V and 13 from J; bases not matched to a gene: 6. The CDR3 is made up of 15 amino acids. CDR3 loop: CASSLDRLAGGPQFF. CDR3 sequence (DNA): TGTGCCAGCAGCTTAGATCGACTAGCGGGAGGGCCTCAGTTCTTC.

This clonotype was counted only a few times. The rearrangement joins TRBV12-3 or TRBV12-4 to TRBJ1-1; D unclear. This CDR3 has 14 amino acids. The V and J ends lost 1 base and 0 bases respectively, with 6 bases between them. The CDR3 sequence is CASSLGRLNTEAFF. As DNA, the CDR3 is TGTGCCAGCAGTTTAGGCAGGCTGAACACTGAAGCTTTCTTT.

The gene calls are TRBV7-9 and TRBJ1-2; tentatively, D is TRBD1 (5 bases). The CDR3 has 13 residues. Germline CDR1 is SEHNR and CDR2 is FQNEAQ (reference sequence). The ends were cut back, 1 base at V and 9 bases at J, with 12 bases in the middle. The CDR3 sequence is CASSLETTVRYTF. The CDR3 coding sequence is TGTGCCAGCAGCTTAGAGACGACAGTCCGCTACACCTTC.

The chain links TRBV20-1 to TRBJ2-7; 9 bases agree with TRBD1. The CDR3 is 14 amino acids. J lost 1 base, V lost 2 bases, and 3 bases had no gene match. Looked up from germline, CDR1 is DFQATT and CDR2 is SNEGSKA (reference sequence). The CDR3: CSARLDRGSYEQYF. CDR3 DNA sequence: TGCAGTGCTAGACTGGACAGGGGATCCTACGAGCAGTACTTC.

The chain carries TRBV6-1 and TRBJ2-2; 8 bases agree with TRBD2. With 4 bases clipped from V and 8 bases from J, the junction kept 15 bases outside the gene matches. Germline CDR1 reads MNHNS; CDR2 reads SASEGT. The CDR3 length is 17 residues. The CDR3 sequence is CASSGRLAGPLAGELFF. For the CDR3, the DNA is TGTGCCAGCAGTGGGCGTCTAGCGGGCCCACTTGCGGGGGAGCTGTTTTTT.

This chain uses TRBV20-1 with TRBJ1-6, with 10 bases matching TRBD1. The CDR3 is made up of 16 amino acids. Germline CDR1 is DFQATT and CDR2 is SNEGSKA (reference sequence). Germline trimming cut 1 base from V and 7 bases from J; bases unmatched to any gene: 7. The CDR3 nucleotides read TGCAGTGCTAGAGGAACACCGGGACAGGGGAATTCACCCCTCCACTTT. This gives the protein CSARGTPGQGNSPLHF.

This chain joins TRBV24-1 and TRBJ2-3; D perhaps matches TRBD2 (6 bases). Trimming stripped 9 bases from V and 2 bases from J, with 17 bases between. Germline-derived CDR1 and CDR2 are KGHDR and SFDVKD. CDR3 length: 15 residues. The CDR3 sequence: CATARTAGSTDTQYF. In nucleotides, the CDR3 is TGTGCCACCGCCCGGACTGCGGGATCCACAGATACGCAGTATTTT.

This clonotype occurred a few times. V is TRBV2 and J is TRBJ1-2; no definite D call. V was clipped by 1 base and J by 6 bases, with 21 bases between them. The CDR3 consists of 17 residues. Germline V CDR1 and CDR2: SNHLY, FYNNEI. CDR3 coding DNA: TGTGCCAGCAGTGAAGAAGTAAGGGTCCGCTCAAGGCATGGCTACACCTTC. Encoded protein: CASSEEVRVRSRHGYTF.

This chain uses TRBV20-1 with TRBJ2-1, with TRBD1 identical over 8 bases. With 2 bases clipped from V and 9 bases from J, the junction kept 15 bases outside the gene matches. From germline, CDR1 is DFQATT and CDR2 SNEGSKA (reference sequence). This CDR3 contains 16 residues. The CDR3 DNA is TGCAGTGCTAGAACTATCGGGGACAGGAGTTTCGGTGAGCAGTTCTTC. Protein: CSARTIGDRSFGEQFF.

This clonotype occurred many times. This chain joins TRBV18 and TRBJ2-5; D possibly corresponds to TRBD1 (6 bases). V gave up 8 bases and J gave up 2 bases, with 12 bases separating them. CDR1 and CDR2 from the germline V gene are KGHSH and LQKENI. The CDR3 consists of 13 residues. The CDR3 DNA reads TGTGCCAGCAGCTTAGGACAGCAAGAGACCCAGTACTTC. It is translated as CASSLGQQETQYF.

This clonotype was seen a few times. The CDR3 region is CASSPGTLSRDYGYTF. Here the CDR3 DNA reads TGTGCCAGCAGCCCCGGGACCCTGAGCCGGGACTATGGCTACACCTTC. The chain joins TRBV7-9 to TRBJ1-2; possible D gene TRBD1, 5 bases. V lost 5 bases and J 3 bases, leaving 19 bases between the germline ends. CDR3 length: 16 amino acids. Germline V gives CDR1 SEHNR, CDR2 FQNEAQ (reference sequence).

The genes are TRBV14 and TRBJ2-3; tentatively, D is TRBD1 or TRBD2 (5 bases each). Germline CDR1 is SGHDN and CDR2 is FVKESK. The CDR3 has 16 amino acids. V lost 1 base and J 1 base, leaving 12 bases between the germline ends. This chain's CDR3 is CASSQGTGPGTDTQYF. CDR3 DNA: TGTGCCAGCAGCCAAGGAACGGGGCCGGGCACAGATACGCAGTATTTT.

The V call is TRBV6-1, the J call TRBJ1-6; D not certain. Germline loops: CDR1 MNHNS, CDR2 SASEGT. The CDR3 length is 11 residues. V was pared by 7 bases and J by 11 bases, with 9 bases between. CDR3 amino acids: CASNSWAPLHF. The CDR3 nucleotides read TGTGCCAGCAACTCTTGGGCACCCCTCCACTTT.

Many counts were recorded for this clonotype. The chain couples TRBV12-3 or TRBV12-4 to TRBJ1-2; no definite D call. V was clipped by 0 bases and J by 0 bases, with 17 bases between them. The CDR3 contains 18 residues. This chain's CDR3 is CASSLAQMQLTSNYGYTF. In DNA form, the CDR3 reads TGTGCCAGCAGTTTAGCGCAGATGCAGCTAACCTCTAACTATGGCTACACCTTC.

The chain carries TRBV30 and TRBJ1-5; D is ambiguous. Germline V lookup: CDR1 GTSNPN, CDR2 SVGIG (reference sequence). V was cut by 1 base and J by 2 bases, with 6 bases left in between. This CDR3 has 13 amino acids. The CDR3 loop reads CAWSAGGNQPQHF. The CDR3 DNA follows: TGTGCCTGGAGTGCGGGTGGCAATCAGCCCCAGCATTTT.

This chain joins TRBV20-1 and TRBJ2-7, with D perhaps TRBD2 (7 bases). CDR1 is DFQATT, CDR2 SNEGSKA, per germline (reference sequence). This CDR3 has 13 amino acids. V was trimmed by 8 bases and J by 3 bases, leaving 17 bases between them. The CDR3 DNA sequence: TGCAGTTGGCGGGGGCTTATCGTCTACGAGCAGTACTTC. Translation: CSWRGLIVYEQYF.

The DNA of the CDR3 is TGTGCCAGCAGCCGTACAGTAGCAAGTCAGCCCCAGCATTTT. This codes for CASSRTVASQPQHF. V usage is TRBV3-1 and J usage is TRBJ1-5; D gene ambiguous. Germline loops: CDR1 LGHDT, CDR2 YNNKEL (reference sequence). This CDR3 is built from 14 residues. Trimming pared 4 bases from V and 6 bases from J, leaving 13 bases between.

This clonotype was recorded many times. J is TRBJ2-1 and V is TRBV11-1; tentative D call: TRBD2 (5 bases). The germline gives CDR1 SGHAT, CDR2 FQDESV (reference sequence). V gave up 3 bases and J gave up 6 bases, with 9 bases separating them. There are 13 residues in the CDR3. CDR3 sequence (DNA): TGTGCCAGCAGCTTTGGGAGCGGCAATGAGCAGTTCTTC. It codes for CASSFGSGNEQFF.

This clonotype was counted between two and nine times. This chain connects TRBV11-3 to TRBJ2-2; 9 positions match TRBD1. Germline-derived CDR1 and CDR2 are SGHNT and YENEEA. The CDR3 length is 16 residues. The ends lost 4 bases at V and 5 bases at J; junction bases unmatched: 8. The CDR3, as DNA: TGTGCCAGCAGCTCCTGGACAGGGGCGGTTACCGGGGAGCTGTTTTTT. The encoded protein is CASSSWTGAVTGELFF. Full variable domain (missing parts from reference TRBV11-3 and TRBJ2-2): EAGVVQSPRYKIIEKKQPVAFWCNPISGHNTLYWYLQNLGQGPELLIRYENEEAVDDSQLPKDRFSAERLKGVDSTLKIQPAELGDSAVYLCASSSWTGAVTGELFFGEGSRLTVL.

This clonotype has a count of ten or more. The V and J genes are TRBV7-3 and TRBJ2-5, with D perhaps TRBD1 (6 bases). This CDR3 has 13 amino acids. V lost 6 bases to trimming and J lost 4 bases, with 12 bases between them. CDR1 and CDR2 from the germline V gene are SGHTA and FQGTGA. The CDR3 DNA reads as TGTGCCAGCAGTTTTGTAGGGGGAGAGACCCAGTACTTC. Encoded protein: CASSFVGGETQYF.

The DNA for the CDR3 is TGCGCCAGCAGCCAAGTAGCGGGAGTAATCGACGAGCAGTACTTC. Translated: CASSQVAGVIDEQYF. The chain recombines TRBV4-3 with TRBJ2-7; 9 bases fit TRBD2. Germline V gene data show CDR1 as LGHNA and CDR2 as YSLEER. The CDR3 is made up of 15 amino acids. J was trimmed by 5 bases and V by 1 base; bases with no gene match: 6.

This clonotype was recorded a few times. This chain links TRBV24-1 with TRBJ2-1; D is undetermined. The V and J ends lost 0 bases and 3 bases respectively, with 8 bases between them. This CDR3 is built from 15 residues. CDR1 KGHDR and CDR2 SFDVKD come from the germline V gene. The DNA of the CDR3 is TGTGCCACCAGTGATTTGAGTCAGAACTACAATGAGCAGTTCTTC. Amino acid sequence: CATSDLSQNYNEQFF.

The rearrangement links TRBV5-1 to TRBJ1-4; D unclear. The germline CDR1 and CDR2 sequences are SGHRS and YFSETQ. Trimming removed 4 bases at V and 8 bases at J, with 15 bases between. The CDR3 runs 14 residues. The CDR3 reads CASSRDEGYEKLFF. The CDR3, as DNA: TGCGCCAGCAGCAGGGATGAAGGATACGAAAAACTGTTTTTT.

CDR3 in amino acids: CASSQETSEAMETQYF. The CDR3 DNA is TGTGCCAGCAGCCAAGAGACTAGCGAGGCGATGGAGACCCAGTACTTC. The V and J genes are TRBV4-2 and TRBJ2-5; 8 nucleotides match TRBD2. The length of the CDR3 is 16 residues. Germline V gene lookup returns CDR1 LGHNA and CDR2 YNFKEQ. Trimming removed 0 bases from V and 5 bases from J; junction bases left unmatched: 8.

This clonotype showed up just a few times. The CDR3 spells CASSAGLAGASYNEQFF. CDR3 in DNA: TGTGCCAGCAGCGCCGGACTAGCGGGGGCCTCCTACAATGAGCAGTTCTTC. V and J are TRBV5-6 and TRBJ2-1, with 13 bases matching TRBD2. The CDR3 contains 17 residues. V shed 4 bases, J shed 0 bases, and the junction held 4 bases outside the gene matches. The germline V gene has CDR1 SGHDT and CDR2 YYEEEE.

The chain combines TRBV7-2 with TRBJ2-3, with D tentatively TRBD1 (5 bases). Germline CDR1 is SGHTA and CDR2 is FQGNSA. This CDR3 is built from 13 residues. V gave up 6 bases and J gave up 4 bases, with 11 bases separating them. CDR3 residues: CASSDSFPDTQYF. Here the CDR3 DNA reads TGTGCCAGCAGTGACAGCTTCCCAGATACGCAGTATTTT.

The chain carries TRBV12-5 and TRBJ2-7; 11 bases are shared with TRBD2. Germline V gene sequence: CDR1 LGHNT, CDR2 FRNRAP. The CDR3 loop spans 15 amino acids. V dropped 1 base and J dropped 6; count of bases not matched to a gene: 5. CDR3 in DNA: TGTGCTAGTGGTTTGGCTAGCGGGAGGATTTCCGAGCAGTACTTC. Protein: CASGLASGRISEQYF. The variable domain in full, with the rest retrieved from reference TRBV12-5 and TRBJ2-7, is DARVTQTPRHKVTEMGQEVTMRCQPILGHNTVFWYRQTMMQGLELLAYFRNRAPLDDSGMPKDRFSAEMPDATLATLKIQPSEPRDSAVYFCASGLASGRISEQYFGPGTRLTVT.